This T cell receptor beta chain appears in the sequencing data of a study of blood T cell repertoires in COVID-19. Study information: Collection of acute and convalescent COVID-19 samples took place in the United States, Italy and Spain. T cells, B-cell-depleted T cells, or PBMCs provided the cDNA or gDNA that served as material.

Per the study methods: It was from reference gene primer amplification that nucleated cell counts were estimated. Here immunoSEQ multiplex PCR was the method, and the copy in TCRdb shows in-frame clones only, minus some. The DNA gave D and trimming, while V, J and clone size come from that table. This table holds approximately 45,000 clones, around nine tenths found once. CDR1 and CDR2 from the germline V gene are SEHNR and FQNEAQ (reference sequence). This CDR3 is 17 amino acids long. V lost 0 bases and J lost 1; bases outside the gene matches: 5. The receptor was derived from a man between 65 and 80 years old with acute or convalescent COVID-19. Sequenced sample: peripheral blood. The gene calls are TRBV7-9 and TRBJ2-3; 9 bases are a match to TRBD2. The CDR3 nucleotides are TGTGCCAGCAGCTTAGCGAAGACTAGCGGTCGCACAGATACGCAGTATTTT. The encoded protein is CASSLAKTSGRTDTQYF.